This TCR beta chain derives from a study of regulatory T cells in long-lasting Graves disease. Relying on iRepertoire HTBI primers and Arm-PCR of CDR3 regions, the team built TCR beta libraries. From the multiplex PCR reads, TCRdb called clonotypes with MiXCR, one entry per CDR3 protein. In the table there are around 400,000 distinct CDR3 sequences, about 16% of which are singletons. Described time point: newly diagnosed GD, antithyroid drugs for less than 3 months. PBMC-derived RNA was used for the TCR library. This clonotype was counted only a few times. Sequences were derived from peripheral blood mononuclear cells (PBMCs), sampled at new diagnosis, from a patient treated with antithyroid drugs. The origin of this receptor is a female donor with Graves disease.

CDR3 region: CASSPGTGGPYEQFF. The DNA for the CDR3 is TGTGCCAGCAGCCCGGGGACAGGGGGCCCGTATGAGCAGTTCTTC. The chain joins TRBV5-4 to TRBJ2-1; TRBD1 matches at 12 bases. This CDR3 is 15 amino acids long. Per the germline V gene, CDR1 is SGHNT and CDR2 is YYREEE (reference sequence). J lost 8 bases, V lost 4 bases, and 7 bases had no gene match.